The 20 T cell receptor beta chains in this list originate from one sample, sequenced in a study of identical twins. Using its own MiXCR run on the 5' RACE reads, TCRdb lists one record per CDR3 protein. Of around 1.7 million distinct CDR3 sequences listed, around 29% are singletons. What was sequenced was cord blood. These receptors originate from a newborn girl in good health.

The V gene is TRBV2, the J gene TRBJ2-3; 12 bases line up with TRBD2. The CDR3 loop spans 16 amino acids. V was clipped by 6 bases and J by 0 bases; unmatched bases: 4. The V gene's germline CDR1 is SNHLY and CDR2 FYNNEI. The CDR3 nucleotides are TGTGCCAGCAGCGGGACTAGCGGGCTCAGCACAGATACGCAGTATTTT. Protein product: CASSGTSGLSTDTQYF.

This rearrangement joins TRBV14 to TRBJ1-6, with a tentative D call TRBD1 (6 bases). Germline CDR1 SGHDN, CDR2 FVKESK. V lost 4 bases, J lost 2 bases, and 9 bases lay in between. The CDR3 loop spans 15 amino acids. This CDR3 reads CASSLQGPYNSPLHF. CDR3 bases: TGTGCCAGCAGCCTACAGGGACCCTATAATTCACCCCTCCACTTT.

As regards this clonotype: Relative to the germline gene, one junction end is altered; a read error may explain this. The chain recombines TRBV24-1 with TRBJ2-3; 8 positions match TRBD2. The V gene's germline CDR1 is KGHDR and CDR2 SFDVKD. This CDR3 spans 16 amino acids. In DNA form, the CDR3 reads TGTGCCGCCAGTGATTTGCCTAGCGGGAGCACAGATACGCAGTATTTT. It codes for CAASDLPSGSTDTQYF.

This rearrangement joins TRBV27 to TRBJ1-1, with 7 bases fitting TRBD1. CDR1 and CDR2 from the germline V gene are MNHEY and SMNVEV (reference sequence). Trimming cost V 4 bases and J 4 bases; bases outside gene matches: 6. CDR3 length: 14 amino acids. CDR3 nucleotide sequence: TGTGCCAGCAGTTCAACAGGGGAGGGCACTGAAGCTTTCTTT. Encoded protein: CASSSTGEGTEAFF.

The J gene is TRBJ1-5, the V gene TRBV7-2; TRBD1 might be the D (5 bases). V was shortened by 0 bases and J by 2 bases, with 11 bases between the two germline ends. Germline-derived CDR1 and CDR2 are SGHTA and FQGNSA. The CDR3 loop spans 16 amino acids. CDR3 coding DNA: TGTGCCAGCAGCTTAGCCCCCGGGGGGGGCAATCAGCCCCAGCATTTT. Protein: CASSLAPGGGNQPQHF.

The genes are TRBV27 and TRBJ1-1; D might be TRBD1 (5 bases). V was cut by 7 bases and J by 2 bases, with 29 bases left in between. This CDR3 spans 19 amino acids. Germline V gives CDR1 MNHEY, CDR2 SMNVEV (reference sequence). The CDR3 loop is CASTYSGTTWRGPNTEAFF. The CDR3 DNA sequence: TGTGCCAGCACCTACTCAGGCACCACATGGAGGGGCCCTAACACTGAAGCTTTCTTT.

This clonotype came up a few times. The chain joins TRBV27 to TRBJ2-7; no clear D gene. V was cut by 3 bases and J by 3 bases, with 15 bases left in between. The CDR3 runs 15 residues. Germline V CDR1 and CDR2: MNHEY, SMNVEV (reference sequence). CDR3 region: CASSLGSSYGYEQYF. The CDR3 DNA reads as TGTGCCAGCAGTTTGGGCTCCTCATATGGCTACGAGCAGTACTTC.

The genes are TRBV9 and TRBJ2-1; a possible D gene is TRBD2 (6 bases). The V gene's germline CDR1 is SGDLS and CDR2 YYNGEE. The CDR3 spans 15 residues. Between the trimmed V and J ends, which lost 4 bases and 3 bases, there was a span of 14 bases. The DNA of the CDR3 is TGTGCCAGCAGCCCCCCCTCGGGGGTCTACAATGAGCAGTTCTTC. This encodes CASSPPSGVYNEQFF.

A few counts support this clonotype. The chain is built from TRBV27 and TRBJ2-1; TRBD2 matches 10 bases. The CDR3 spans 16 residues. CDR1 is MNHEY, CDR2 SMNVEV, per germline (reference sequence). Trimming took 6 bases from V and 7 from J; bases not matched to a gene: 12. The CDR3 nucleotides are TGTGCCAGCAGCCGCAGTAGCGGGGGGCCAAGGAATGAGCAGTTCTTC. The encoded protein is CASSRSSGGPRNEQFF.

The J gene is TRBJ1-1, the V gene TRBV28; D is unresolved. The V gene lost 6 bases and the J gene lost 1 base, with 12 bases spanning the gap. The germline gives CDR1 MDHEN, CDR2 SYDVKM. The CDR3 has 14 amino acids. The CDR3 protein is CASSSSGPNTEAFF. The CDR3 coding sequence is TGTGCCAGCAGCTCGTCTGGACCGAACACTGAAGCTTTCTTT.

This sequence joins TRBV28 and TRBJ1-5; no definite D call. Germline V gives CDR1 MDHEN, CDR2 SYDVKM. V lost 5 bases, J lost 6 bases, and 8 bases lay in between. The CDR3 sequence is 12 residues long. The CDR3 DNA sequence: TGTGCCAGCAGTGTTGCGAGTCAGCCCCAGCATTTT. Translation gives CASSVASQPQHF. Full variable domain (outside the CDR3, taken from reference TRBV28 and TRBJ1-5): DVKVTQSSRYLVKRTGEKVFLECVQDMDHENMFWYRQDPGLGLRLIYFSYDVKMKEKGDIPEGYSVSREKKERFSLILESASTNQTSMYLCASSVASQPQHFGDGTRLSIL.

This clonotype appeared many times. The chain employs TRBV12-3 or TRBV12-4 and TRBJ2-7; D call uncertain. V lost 4 bases, J lost 4 bases, and 8 bases lay in between. The CDR3 covers 12 residues. In DNA, the CDR3 is TGTGCCAGCAGTTATTTCTTGTACGAGCAGTACTTC. Its translation: CASSYFLYEQYF.

The CDR3 DNA is TGTGCCAGCACGCGAGCTTGGGGCTACACCTTC. Residues: CASTRAWGYTF. The chain uses TRBV6-1 and TRBJ1-2, with D hard to call. This CDR3 region has 11 residues. Trimming cost V 7 bases and J 8 bases, with 11 bases left between them. Germline loops: CDR1 MNHNS, CDR2 SASEGT.

Of note for this clonotype: A much larger clone differs by one base, so this may be a read error. V gene TRBV7-2 combines with J gene TRBJ2-3, with D perhaps matching TRBD2 (6 bases). The CDR3 totals 15 residues. V shed 5 bases and J shed 0 bases, with 12 bases lying between them. Germline CDR1 is SGHTA and CDR2 is FQGNSA. The CDR3 coding sequence is TGTGCCAGCAGCCCCCGGGAGCTTAGCACAGATACGCAGTATTTT. It specifies CASSPRELSTDTQYF.

The rearrangement uses TRBV20-1 and TRBJ2-4; TRBD1 matches 8 bases. The germline gives CDR1 DFQATT, CDR2 SNEGSKA (reference sequence). The CDR3 is made up of 14 amino acids. The V gene end was trimmed by 3 bases and the J gene end by 8 bases; junction bases not matched to a gene: 9. The DNA of the CDR3 is TGCAGTGCTAGGTTCCGGACAGGGTGGGACATTCAGTACTTC. Translation: CSARFRTGWDIQYF.

This clonotype occurred many times. This chain joins TRBV9 and TRBJ2-7; D possibly corresponds to TRBD2 (6 bases). This CDR3 spans 15 amino acids. The germline CDR1 and CDR2 sequences are SGDLS and YYNGEE. Trimming removed 4 bases at V and 6 bases at J, with 20 bases between. The CDR3, as DNA: TGTGCCAGCAGCTCCGGGGTAGCGGTTAGAAGCGAGCAGTACTTC. Translated, it gives CASSSGVAVRSEQYF.

This clonotype appeared a few times. The V and J genes are TRBV3-1 and TRBJ2-1, with TRBD2 matching over 9 bases. Trimming at V came to 3 bases and at J to 3 bases, leaving 9 bases not matched to a gene. The CDR3 sequence is 17 residues long. Per the germline V gene, CDR1 is LGHDT and CDR2 is YNNKEL (reference sequence). The CDR3 is CASSHGISGSFYNEQFF. In DNA form, the CDR3 reads TGTGCCAGCAGCCATGGAATTAGCGGGAGTTTCTACAATGAGCAGTTCTTC.

This clonotype appeared a few times. The V call is TRBV24-1, the J call TRBJ2-1; TRBD2 matches 12 bases. From germline, CDR1 is KGHDR and CDR2 SFDVKD. The CDR3 is 18 residues long. V lost 3 bases and J lost 0; bases outside the gene matches: 5. CDR3 sequence reads: CATSDPTTSGSSYNEQFF. The DNA for the CDR3 is TGTGCCACCAGTGATCCTACGACTAGCGGGAGCTCCTACAATGAGCAGTTCTTC.

The CDR3 here is CASSLFSQGTSNTGELFF. CDR3 nucleotides: TGTGCCAGCAGCTTATTTTCTCAAGGGACATCGAACACCGGGGAGCTGTTTTTT. This chain uses TRBV7-2 with TRBJ2-2, with a tentative D call TRBD1 (6 bases). The V gene lost 2 bases and the J gene lost 0 bases, with 16 bases spanning the gap. Germline V lookup: CDR1 SGHTA, CDR2 FQGNSA. The length of the CDR3 is 18 residues.

V is TRBV3-1 and J is TRBJ2-5, with 13 bases lining up with TRBD2. The CDR3 is 16 residues long. Germline CDR1 is LGHDT and CDR2 is YNNKEL (reference sequence). V was clipped by 2 bases and J by 5 bases; unmatched bases: 5. The chain's CDR3 is CASSQWTSGGPETQYF. As DNA, the CDR3 is TGTGCCAGCAGCCAATGGACTAGCGGGGGACCTGAGACCCAGTACTTC.